Below, 30 T cell receptor beta chains from the same sample are listed, as sequenced in a study of regulatory T cells in long-lasting Graves disease. As to time point: newly diagnosed GD, antithyroid drugs for less than 3 months. RNA isolated from PBMCs was used to make the TCR library. Arm-PCR of CDR3 regions and iRepertoire HTBI primers were the basis on which TCR beta libraries were built. TCRdb independently ran MiXCR on the multiplex PCR reads; one entry per CDR3 protein. The sample has roughly 610,000 distinct CDR3 sequences, 16% seen once. Another study also made use of these data, one on T cells in Graves' hyperthyroidism and ophthalmopathy.

The input for sequencing was peripheral blood mononuclear cells (PBMCs), taken at new diagnosis, from a patient treated with antithyroid drugs. The receptors originated from a young man with Graves disease.

This clonotype was seen a handful of times. The chain carries TRBV2 and TRBJ1-5; 9 nucleotides match TRBD1. The length of the CDR3 is 14 residues. The germline V gene has CDR1 SNHLY and CDR2 FYNNEI. Trimming removed 4 bases from V and 6 bases from J; junction bases left unmatched: 4. As DNA, the CDR3 is TGTGCCAGCAGTGTACCGGACAGGGGTCAGCCCCAGCATTTT. Amino acids: CASSVPDRGQPQHF.

This clonotype occurred a few times. CDR3 nucleotide sequence: TGTGCCAGCAGGGGGAAAGAGACCCAGTACTTC. It yields the protein CASRGKETQYF. The chain recombines TRBV28 with TRBJ2-5, with D hard to call. CDR1 MDHEN and CDR2 SYDVKM come from the germline V gene. This CDR3 spans 11 amino acids. The V and J ends lost 6 bases and 3 bases respectively, with 5 bases between them.

This sequence joins TRBV3-1 and TRBJ2-1, with 8 positions matching TRBD1. The germline gives CDR1 LGHDT, CDR2 YNNKEL (reference sequence). The CDR3 length is 16 residues. V shed 4 bases and J 3 bases; nucleotides not matched to a gene: 8. CDR3: CASSRGGQVNYNEQFF. In nucleotides, the CDR3 is TGTGCCAGCAGCCGAGGGGGACAGGTGAACTACAATGAGCAGTTCTTC.

This clonotype has only a few counts. This rearrangement joins TRBV28 to TRBJ2-7, with 9 bases identical to TRBD1. J gave up 4 bases and V 3 bases, and 13 bases lay outside the gene matches. This CDR3 is 17 amino acids long. The V gene's germline CDR1 is MDHEN and CDR2 SYDVKM. As DNA, the CDR3 is TGTGCCAGCAGTTTCACCCAACCGGGACAGGGTGCTTACGAGCAGTACTTC. Amino acids: CASSFTQPGQGAYEQYF.

The sample holds many counts of this clonotype. The chain joins TRBV2 to TRBJ2-5, with 9 bases fitting TRBD1. Germline V lookup: CDR1 SNHLY, CDR2 FYNNEI. This CDR3 has 13 amino acids. V shed 10 bases and J 4 bases; nucleotides not matched to a gene: 7. The CDR3 nucleotides are TGTGCCACCCAGATGGGACAGGGAGAGACCCAGTACTTC. Amino acid sequence: CATQMGQGETQYF.

This clonotype was counted at least ten times. The rearrangement joins TRBV27 to TRBJ2-3; D is perhaps TRBD2 (5 bases). The ends were cut back, 4 bases at V and 0 bases at J, with 17 bases in the middle. Germline CDR1 reads MNHEY; CDR2 reads SMNVEV (reference sequence). The CDR3 runs to 17 residues. CDR3 coding DNA: TGTGCCAGCAGTTCAAGATATCAGGAGGAGAGCACAGATACGCAGTATTTT. It encodes CASSSRYQEESTDTQYF.

The V and J genes are TRBV12-3 or TRBV12-4 and TRBJ1-5; 9 nucleotides match TRBD1. Trimming at V came to 1 base and at J to 6 bases, leaving 4 bases not matched to a gene. The CDR3 sequence is 15 residues long. CDR3 sequence (DNA): TGTGCCAGCAGTTTAGACAGGGGGCCCGCTCAGCCCCAGCATTTT. Encoded protein: CASSLDRGPAQPQHF.

DNA of the CDR3: TGCGCCAGCAGCTTGGATGCTAATGAAAAACTGTTTTTT. It codes for CASSLDANEKLFF. The rearrangement joins TRBV5-1 to TRBJ1-4, with unresolved D. V was trimmed by 0 bases and J by 3 bases, leaving 3 bases between them. The CDR3 has 13 amino acids. The V gene's germline CDR1 is SGHRS and CDR2 YFSETQ.

The chain combines TRBV19 with TRBJ2-5, with a weak D call TRBD2 (5 bases). This CDR3 is built from 14 residues. Germline V gene data show CDR1 as LNHDA and CDR2 as SQIVND (reference sequence). V lost 0 bases and J lost 4, with 9 bases in between. The CDR3 bases are TGTGCCAGTAGTATAGATGGAGGAGGAGAGACCCAGTACTTC. Translated, it gives CASSIDGGGETQYF.

This clonotype turned up a few times. This chain joins TRBV5-1 and TRBJ2-7; TRBD2 might be the D (7 bases). This CDR3 has 14 amino acids. Germline V lookup: CDR1 SGHRS, CDR2 YFSETQ. The V gene lost 1 base and the J gene lost 3 bases, with 11 bases spanning the gap. CDR3 in DNA: TGCGCCAGCAGCTTGAGGGGGGGGAACTACGAGCAGTACTTC. It is translated as CASSLRGGNYEQYF. Drawing the rest from reference TRBV5-1 and TRBJ2-7, the complete variable domain is KAGVTQTPRYLIKTRGQQVTLSCSPISGHRSVSWYQQTPGQGLQFLFEYFSETQRNKGNFPGRFSGRQFSNSRSEMNVSTLELGDSALYLCASSLRGGNYEQYFGPGTRLTVT.

The J gene is TRBJ2-3, the V gene TRBV30; 14 nucleotides align to TRBD2. Trimming cost V 3 bases and J 3 bases; bases outside gene matches: 5. The CDR3 has 16 residues. Germline CDR1 and CDR2: GTSNPN and SVGIG (reference sequence). The CDR3 coding sequence is TGTGCCTGGAGAGAAGGGACTAGCGGGAGAACAGATACGCAGTATTTT. It encodes CAWREGTSGRTDTQYF.

This chain links TRBV20-1 with TRBJ2-1, with 7 bases fitting TRBD2. V gave up 0 bases and J gave up 7 bases; unmatched junction bases: 15. Germline V CDR1 and CDR2: DFQATT, SNEGSKA (reference sequence). The length of the CDR3 is 17 residues. The CDR3: CSARDWMRTGAGNEQFF. The CDR3 DNA reads as TGCAGTGCTAGAGATTGGATGCGCACGGGAGCGGGGAATGAGCAGTTCTTC.

The chain recombines TRBV28 with TRBJ1-1; a weak D match, TRBD1 (5 bases). Germline values: CDR1 MDHEN, CDR2 SYDVKM. The CDR3 has 14 amino acids. Trimming took 2 bases from V and 6 from J, leaving 13 bases between them. The CDR3: CASSLRQITAEAFF. For the CDR3, the DNA is TGTGCCAGCAGTTTAAGACAGATCACCGCTGAAGCTTTCTTT.

Remarks on this clonotype: A much larger clone lies one base from this, so it may be a read error. The rearrangement links TRBV11-2 to TRBJ2-1; D is uncertain. The J call is in doubt because the DNA end fits TRBJ2-5 better. Germline-derived CDR1 and CDR2 are SGHAT and FQNNGV. The CDR3 runs to 12 residues. CDR3 coding DNA: TGTGCCAGCGGCCCCCTCGGAGAGACCCAGTACTTC. It codes for CASGPLGETQYF.

The rearrangement joins TRBV28 to TRBJ2-1, with no clear D. CDR3 length: 11 residues. Germline values: CDR1 MDHEN, CDR2 SYDVKM. The V gene lost 5 bases and the J gene lost 6 bases, with 5 bases spanning the gap. The CDR3 nucleotides read TGTGCCAGCAGTATTTTCAATGAGCAGTTCTTC. Translating gives CASSIFNEQFF.

The chain has TRBV20-1 and TRBJ2-1; 11 bases align to TRBD2. The CDR3 length is 13 residues. After removal of 6 bases from V and 7 bases from J, the junction contained 5 bases not matched to a gene. Germline V gene sequence: CDR1 DFQATT, CDR2 SNEGSKA (reference sequence). In nucleotides, the CDR3 is TGCAGTGCCCGACTAGCGGGAAAGAATGAGCAGTTCTTC. As protein: CSARLAGKNEQFF.

This clonotype has only one observation. The rearrangement joins TRBV18 to TRBJ2-7; 7 positions match TRBD1. CDR1 is KGHSH, CDR2 LQKENI, per germline. The CDR3 loop spans 12 amino acids. V dropped 5 bases and J dropped 6; count of bases not matched to a gene: 4. This CDR3 is CASSEGQVEQYF. The CDR3 DNA reads TGTGCCAGCTCAGAAGGACAGGTCGAGCAGTACTTC.

The chain has TRBV5-1 and TRBJ2-5, with a tentative D call TRBD2 (6 bases). V lost 0 bases, J lost 3 bases, and 9 bases lay in between. The V gene's germline CDR1 is SGHRS and CDR2 YFSETQ. The CDR3 is 14 amino acids. This chain's CDR3 is CASSLGDFKETQYF. CDR3 nucleotide sequence: TGCGCCAGCAGCTTGGGGGACTTTAAAGAGACCCAGTACTTC.

This clonotype was counted many times. V gene TRBV27 combines with J gene TRBJ2-7; D not certain. V was pared by 5 bases and J by 4 bases, with 9 bases between. This CDR3 has 12 amino acids. CDR1 MNHEY and CDR2 SMNVEV come from the germline V gene (reference sequence). This chain's CDR3 is CASSPPGYEQYF. Written as DNA, the CDR3 is TGTGCCAGCAGTCCCCCAGGTTACGAGCAGTACTTC.

This clonotype was recorded only once. The V gene is TRBV18, the J gene TRBJ2-5; no firm D call. CDR3 length: 13 amino acids. Germline V lookup: CDR1 KGHSH, CDR2 LQKENI. V gave up 1 base and J gave up 5 bases, with 8 bases separating them. The CDR3 here is CASSPRMGETQYF. As DNA, the CDR3 is TGTGCCAGCTCACCACGGATGGGGGAGACCCAGTACTTC.

The rearrangement joins TRBV20-1 to TRBJ1-2; no firm D call. V was trimmed by 5 bases and J by 4 bases, leaving 20 bases between them. Germline CDR1 is DFQATT and CDR2 is SNEGSKA (reference sequence). The CDR3 is 15 residues long. The CDR3 bases are TGCAGTGCTCGAGTTTTTAATGGCAGGTCCTATGGCTACACCTTC. The encoded protein is CSARVFNGRSYGYTF.

This clonotype was recorded a few times. This chain connects TRBV5-1 to TRBJ2-7; 9 positions match TRBD1. From germline, CDR1 is SGHRS and CDR2 YFSETQ. The CDR3 is made up of 13 amino acids. V shed 4 bases and J 4 bases; nucleotides not matched to a gene: 3. This CDR3 is CASSRTGDYEQYF. CDR3 sequence (DNA): TGCGCCAGCAGCCGGACAGGGGATTACGAGCAGTACTTC.

About this clonotype: A read error is likely here: a far larger clone is one base away. V usage is TRBV18 and J usage is TRBJ2-7; a weak D match, TRBD2 (6 bases). CDR3 length: 12 amino acids. Trimming removed 1 base at V and 7 bases at J, with 8 bases between. Germline lookup yields CDR1 KGHSH and CDR2 LQKENI. In DNA form, the CDR3 reads TGTGCCAGCTCACCACGGGAGGATGAGCAGTACTTC. It specifies CASSPREDEQYF.

The chain is built from TRBV5-8 and TRBJ2-6; either TRBD1 or TRBD2 may fit D (6 bases each). V shed 1 base and J shed 3 bases, with 8 bases lying between them. This CDR3 is 15 amino acids long. Germline values: CDR1 SGHTS, CDR2 YDEGEE. CDR3 sequence reads: CASSLRGVGANVLTF. Here the CDR3 DNA reads TGTGCCAGCAGCTTGAGGGGGGTTGGGGCCAACGTCCTGACTTTC.

The chain recombines TRBV10-3 with TRBJ1-2; 9 nucleotides align to TRBD1. The CDR3 contains 13 residues. The ends lost 5 bases at V and 3 bases at J; junction bases unmatched: 1. Germline V gene lookup returns CDR1 ENHRY and CDR2 SYGVKD. As DNA, the CDR3 is TGTGCCATCAGTCGGGACAGGGACTATGGCTACACCTTC. Amino acids: CAISRDRDYGYTF.

In this sample, this clonotype turned up a few times. The genes are TRBV30 and TRBJ2-7, with 7 positions matching TRBD1. The CDR3 runs to 13 residues. With V trimmed by 2 bases and J by 3 bases, 4 bases remained unmatched. CDR1 and CDR2 (germline): GTSNPN, SVGIG (reference sequence). The CDR3 DNA sequence: TGTGCCTGGAGTTTTAGACAGGGCTACGAGCAGTACTTC. Protein: CAWSFRQGYEQYF.

The chain has TRBV27 and TRBJ2-2; TRBD1 matches 10 bases. From germline, CDR1 is MNHEY and CDR2 SMNVEV (reference sequence). Trimming removed 5 bases from V and 4 bases from J; junction bases left unmatched: 13. The CDR3 length is 18 residues. CDR3: CASSLVGSRDRGTGELFF. In nucleotides, the CDR3 is TGTGCCAGCAGTCTGGTGGGGTCCCGGGACAGGGGCACCGGGGAGCTGTTTTTT.

A few counts support this clonotype. V is TRBV7-8 and J is TRBJ2-4, with 14 bases identical to TRBD2. Germline V gene sequence: CDR1 SGHVS, CDR2 FQNEAQ. V trimming: 5 bases; J trimming: 0 bases; junction bases outside the gene matches: 9. CDR3 length: 19 amino acids. The CDR3 region has the DNA TGTGCCAGCAGCCCGGGACTAGCGGGAGAAATGAGAGCCAAAAACATTCAGTACTTC. Translation: CASSPGLAGEMRAKNIQYF.

This clonotype was picked up a small number of times. The chain has TRBV29-1 and TRBJ1-5; the match to TRBD1 covers 9 bases. Germline V gives CDR1 SQVTM, CDR2 ANQGSEA. V dropped 6 bases and J dropped 0; count of bases not matched to a gene: 6. This CDR3 has 15 amino acids. DNA for the CDR3: TGCAGCGTCCAGGACAGGGGAAGTAGCAATCAGCCCCAGCATTTT. Protein product: CSVQDRGSSNQPQHF.

Comments on this clonotype: Possible read error: a much larger clone is one base away. V and J are TRBV6-1 and TRBJ2-7; D remains unclear. The CDR3 is made up of 15 amino acids. V dropped 8 bases and J dropped 3 bases, with 20 bases sitting between them. CDR1 is MNHNS, CDR2 SASEGT, per germline. CDR3 region: CASGPRDQPNYEQYF. CDR3 coding DNA: TGTGCCAGCGGGCCAAGAGATCAGCCCAACTACGAGCAGTACTTC.